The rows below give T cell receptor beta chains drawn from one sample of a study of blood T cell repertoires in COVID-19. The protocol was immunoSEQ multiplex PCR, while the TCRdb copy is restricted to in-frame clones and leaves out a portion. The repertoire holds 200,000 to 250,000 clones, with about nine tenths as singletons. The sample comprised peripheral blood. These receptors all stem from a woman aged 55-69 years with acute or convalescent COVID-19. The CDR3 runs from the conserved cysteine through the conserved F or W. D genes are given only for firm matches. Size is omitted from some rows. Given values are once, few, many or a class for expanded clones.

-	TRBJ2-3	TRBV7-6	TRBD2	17	TGTGCCAGCAGCCTAAGGCGGGGGAGGAAGACCACAGATACGCAGTATTTT	CASSLRRGRKTTDTQYF
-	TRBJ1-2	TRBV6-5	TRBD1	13	TGTGCCAGCAGTCCCGACAGGGCCTATGGCTACACCTTC	CASSPDRAYGYTF
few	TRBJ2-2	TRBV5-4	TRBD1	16	TGTGCCAGCAGCTCCCAACAGGGGGTAAACACCGGGGAGCTGTTTTTT	CASSSQQGVNTGELFF
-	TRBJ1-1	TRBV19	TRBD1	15	TGTGCCAGTAGTATTGGAGGGGGACAGAGCACTGAAGCTTTCTTT	CASSIGGGQSTEAFF
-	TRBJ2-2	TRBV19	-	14	TGTGCCAGTAGTATAACAACGCTTCCGCGGGAGCTGTTTTTT	CASSITTLPRELFF
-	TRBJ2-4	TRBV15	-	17	TGTGCCACCAGCAGGACTTTCGGAACGGTAGCCAAAAACATTCAGTACTTC	CATSRTFGTVAKNIQYF
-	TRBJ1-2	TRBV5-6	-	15	TGTGCCAGCATTCCCCGCGGGCTCACTAACTATGGCTACACCTTC	CASIPRGLTNYGYTF
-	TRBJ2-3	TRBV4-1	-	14	TGCGCCAGCCGAACCGCTAGCGACACAGATACGCAGTATTTT	CASRTASDTDTQYF
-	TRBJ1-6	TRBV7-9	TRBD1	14	TGTGCCAGCAGCAACAACAGGGGGAATTCACCCCTCCACTTT	CASSNNRGNSPLHF
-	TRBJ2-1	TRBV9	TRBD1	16	TGTGCCAGCAGCTCTCCAGGGACAGGGACCTACAATGAGCAGTTCTTC	CASSSPGTGTYNEQFF
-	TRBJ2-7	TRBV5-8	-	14	TGTGCCAGCAAAAAGACGCTGGGGAGCTACGAGCAGTACTTC	CASKKTLGSYEQYF
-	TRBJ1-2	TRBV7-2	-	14	TGTGCCAGCAGCCCCCCTTCCGTTATCTATGGCTACACCTTC	CASSPPSVIYGYTF
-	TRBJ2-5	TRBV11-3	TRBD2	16	TGTGCCCCTGGACTAGCGGGAGTCCTAAAATGGGAGACCCAGTACTTC	CAPGLAGVLKWETQYF
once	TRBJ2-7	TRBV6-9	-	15	TGTGCCAGCAGCGTCCGGGGGGCCCTCTCCTACGAGCAGTACTTC	CASSVRGALSYEQYF
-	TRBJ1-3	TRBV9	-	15	TGTGCCAGCAGCGGCAGGGACAATTCTGGAAACACCATATATTTT	CASSGRDNSGNTIYF
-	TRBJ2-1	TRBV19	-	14	TGTGCCAGTAGTACGGGGGGCCCAAGGAATGAGCAGTTCTTC	CASSTGGPRNEQFF
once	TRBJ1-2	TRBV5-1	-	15	TGCGCCAGCAGCTTGGCGGTGAATACGAACTATGGCTACACCTTC	CASSLAVNTNYGYTF
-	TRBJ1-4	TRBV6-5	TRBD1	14	TGTGCCAGCAGGCTACAGGGGGCTGGCGAAAAACTGTTTTTT	CASRLQGAGEKLFF
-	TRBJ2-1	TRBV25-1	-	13	TGTGCCAGCAGTGCGATAGCGTACAATGAGCAGTTCTTC	CASSAIAYNEQFF
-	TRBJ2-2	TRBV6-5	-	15	TGTGCCAGCAGACACCAAGGGCGACAGACCGGGGAGCTGTTTTTT	CASRHQGRQTGELFF
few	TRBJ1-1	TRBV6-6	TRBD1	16	TGTGCCAGCAGAACCGGGACAGGGGGACTGAACACTGAAGCTTTCTTT	CASRTGTGGLNTEAFF
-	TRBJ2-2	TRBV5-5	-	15	TGTGCCAGCAGCTCCGGACATAGCAACACCGGGGAGCTGTTTTTT	CASSSGHSNTGELFF
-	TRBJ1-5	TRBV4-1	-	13	TGCGCCAGCAGCCGTTTTAGGGGCCAGCCCCAGCATTTT	CASSRFRGQPQHF
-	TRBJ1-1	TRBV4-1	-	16	TGCGCCAGCAGCCAAGACGGGGTTCGGAGTCGGGTTGAAGCTTTCTTT	CASSQDGVRSRVEAFF
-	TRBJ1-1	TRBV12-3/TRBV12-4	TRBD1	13	TGTGCCAGCAACCGACAGGGGTTCACTGAAGCTTTCTTT	CASNRQGFTEAFF
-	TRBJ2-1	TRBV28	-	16	TGTGCCAGCAGTTTATATGGCGGGACCTCCTACAATGAGCAGTTCTTC	CASSLYGGTSYNEQFF
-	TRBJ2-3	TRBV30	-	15	-	CALEKAGLASDTQYF
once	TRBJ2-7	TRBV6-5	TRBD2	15	TGTGCCAGCAGTTACCGAAAGCGGGAGGGGTACGAGCAGTACTTC	CASSYRKREGYEQYF
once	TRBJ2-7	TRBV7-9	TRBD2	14	TGTGCCAGCAGTTACTGGGCGGGAGTAGGCGAGCAGTACTTC	CASSYWAGVGEQYF
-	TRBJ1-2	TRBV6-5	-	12	TGTGCCATACGAGCAACAGGGAGAGGCTACACCTTC	CAIRATGRGYTF
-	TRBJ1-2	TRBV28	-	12	TGTGCCAGCAGTTCCGGCCGGGAGGACTACACCTTC	CASSSGREDYTF
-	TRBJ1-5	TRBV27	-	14	TGTGCCAGCAGTAAAGTACAGGTCAATCAGCCCCAGCATTTT	CASSKVQVNQPQHF
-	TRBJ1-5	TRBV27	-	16	TGTGCCAGCAGCTCCCGGGCCGGGAATAGCAATCAGCCCCAGCATTTT	CASSSRAGNSNQPQHF
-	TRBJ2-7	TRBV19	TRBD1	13	TGTGCCAGTAGTTCCCGGGACAGATACGAGCAGTACTTC	CASSSRDRYEQYF
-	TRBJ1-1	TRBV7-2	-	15	TGTGCCAGCAGCCCCTTCTCCGGGGGGAGGACTGAAGCTTTCTTT	CASSPFSGGRTEAFF
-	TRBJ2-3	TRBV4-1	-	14	TGCGCCAGCAGCAGAACGGACTTCACAGATACGCAGTATTTT	CASSRTDFTDTQYF
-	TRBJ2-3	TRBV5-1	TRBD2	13	TGCGCCAGCAGAAGAGACGGGGGGGATACGCAGTATTTT	CASRRDGGDTQYF
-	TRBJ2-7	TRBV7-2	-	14	TGTGCCAGCAGAGCCGGACAGAATAACTACGAGCAGTACTTC	CASRAGQNNYEQYF
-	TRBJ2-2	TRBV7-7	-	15	TGTGCTAGCAGCTTAGGGGTACCGGGGACCGGGGAGCTGTTTTTT	CASSLGVPGTGELFF
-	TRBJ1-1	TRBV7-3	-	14	TGTGCCAGCAGCTCACAGGGTGGAGAGGCTGAAGCTTTCTTT	CASSSQGGEAEAFF
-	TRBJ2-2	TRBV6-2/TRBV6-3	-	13	TGTGCCAGCAGTTCGTACAGCACCGGGGAGCTGTTTTTT	CASSSYSTGELFF
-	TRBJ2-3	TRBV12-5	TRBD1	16	TGTGCTAGTGGTAGAGGACAGGGATTCCGCACAGATACGCAGTATTTT	CASGRGQGFRTDTQYF
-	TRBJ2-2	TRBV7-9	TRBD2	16	TGTGCCAGCAGCTTTCCTAGCGGCCGAAACACCGGGGAGCTGTTTTTT	CASSFPSGRNTGELFF
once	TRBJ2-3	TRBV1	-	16	TGCACCAGCAGCCTTCACCGGGGACTAGCTGCGGATACGCAGTATTTT	CTSSLHRGLAADTQYF
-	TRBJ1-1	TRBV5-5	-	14	TGTGCCAGCAGCAGCCCCTTGATGAACACTGAAGCTTTCTTT	CASSSPLMNTEAFF
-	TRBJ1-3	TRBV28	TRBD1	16	TGTGCCAGCAGGGACGGGACAGGGGCTTCTGGAAACACCATATATTTT	CASRDGTGASGNTIYF
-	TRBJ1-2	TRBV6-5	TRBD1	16	TGTGCCAGCAGTTACCGAGCCGGTACAGGGGGCCGAGGCTACACCTTC	CASSYRAGTGGRGYTF
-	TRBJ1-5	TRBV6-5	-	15	TGTGCCAGCAGCGCAGGGATTTATAGCAATCAGCCCCAGCATTTT	CASSAGIYSNQPQHF
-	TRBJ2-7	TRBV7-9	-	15	TGTGCCAGCAGCTCGGACGGTGGGGGCTACTACGAGCAGTACTTC	CASSSDGGGYYEQYF
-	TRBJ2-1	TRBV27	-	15	TGTGCCAGCAGTCCCACGGTGGGGGCCCACAATGAGCAGTTCTTC	CASSPTVGAHNEQFF
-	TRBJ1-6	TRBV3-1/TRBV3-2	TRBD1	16	TGTGCCAGCAGCCAACGCGGACAGGGGCAATATTCACCCCTCCACTTT	CASSQRGQGQYSPLHF
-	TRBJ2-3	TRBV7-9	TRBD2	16	TGTGCCAGCAGCTTAGGTACTAGCGGCGGTGCAGATACGCAGTATTTT	CASSLGTSGGADTQYF